A selection of T cell receptor beta chains follows, all from one sample in a study of blood T cell repertoires in COVID-19. The repertoire was sequenced with immunoSEQ multiplex PCR; TCRdb's copy has only in-frame clones and lacks some. The sample shows 200,000 or so clones, approximately 90% of them seen only once. Material for sequencing was PBMCs or T cells enriched from blood (not recorded which). These receptor sequences come from a woman aged 25 to 39 who had recovered from COVID-19. The CDR3 runs from the conserved cysteine through the conserved F or W. The D gene is left open where the match is weak. Rows give clone size only sometimes, using once, few, many, or a class for an expanded clone.

size	V	J	D	CDR3	DNA
NA	TRBV2	TRBJ2-7	TRBD1	CASSEGTGDQGEQYF	TGTGCCAGCAGTGAAGGGACAGGGGATCAGGGCGAGCAGTACTTC
NA	TRBV14	TRBJ2-3	NA	CASRGLSTDTQYF	TGTGCCAGCAGGGGGCTTAGTACAGATACGCAGTATTTT
NA	TRBV6-2/TRBV6-3	TRBJ1-6	TRBD1	CASSYVTGNHSPLHF	TGTGCCAGCAGTTACGTGACAGGGAACCATTCACCCCTCCACTTT
NA	TRBV4-2	TRBJ1-1	NA	CASSQDAPSRALINTEAFF	TGTGCCAGCAGCCAAGACGCCCCGAGTAGAGCCCTGATCAACACTGAAGCTTTCTTT
NA	TRBV7-9	TRBJ2-5	NA	CASSTAGPETQYF	TGTGCCAGCAGCACCGCGGGCCCGGAGACCCAGTACTTC
NA	TRBV19	TRBJ2-1	NA	CASSRGGYTYNEQFF	TGTGCCAGTAGTAGAGGGGGATATACATACAATGAGCAGTTCTTC
NA	TRBV19	TRBJ1-1	NA	CASSIGFTEAFF	TGTGCCAGTAGTATCGGGTTTACTGAAGCTTTCTTT
NA	TRBV25-1	TRBJ1-3	TRBD1	CASSESGQFSGNTIYF	TGTGCCAGCAGTGAATCGGGACAGTTCTCTGGAAACACCATATATTTT
NA	TRBV7-3	TRBJ1-3	NA	CASSLNAGSGNTIYF	TGTGCCAGCAGCTTAAACGCAGGATCTGGAAACACCATATATTTT
NA	TRBV19	TRBJ1-2	TRBD1	CASSIPGQGARYDGYTF	TGTGCCAGTAGTATCCCGGGACAGGGGGCGAGATACGATGGCTACACCTTC
NA	TRBV6-4	TRBJ2-7	TRBD2	CASSDHLAGKDEQYF	TGTGCCAGCAGTGACCACCTAGCGGGGAAGGACGAGCAGTACTTC
NA	TRBV7-9	TRBJ1-1	NA	CASSLVEGGTEAFF	TGTGCCAGCAGCTTAGTGGAGGGGGGGACTGAAGCTTTCTTT
once	TRBV12-3/TRBV12-4	TRBJ1-1	NA	CASSFGDTEAFF	TGTGCCAGCAGTTTCGGGGACACTGAAGCTTTCTTT
NA	TRBV4-3	TRBJ1-3	NA	CASSPGTGNTIYF	TGCGCCAGCAGCCCGGGGACTGGAAACACCATATATTTT
NA	TRBV4-2	TRBJ2-5	NA	CASSQASAETQYF	TGTGCCAGCAGCCAAGCTAGCGCGGAGACCCAGTACTTC
NA	TRBV5-6	TRBJ2-2	TRBD1	CASSLAGQGAGELFF	TGTGCCAGCAGCTTGGCGGGACAGGGAGCCGGGGAGCTGTTTTTT
once	TRBV10-2	TRBJ2-3	TRBD2	CASSLSGGPDTQYF	TGCGCCAGCAGTCTTAGCGGGGGCCCTGATACGCAGTATTTT
NA	TRBV7-2	TRBJ2-1	TRBD2	CASSKQVLAGGNGYEQFF	TGTGCCAGCAGCAAGCAGGTCCTAGCGGGGGGGAATGGATATGAGCAGTTCTTC
NA	TRBV5-1	TRBJ1-1	TRBD1	CASSSGQGRDEAFF	TGCGCCAGCAGCTCGGGACAGGGAAGGGATGAAGCTTTCTTT
NA	TRBV29-1	TRBJ2-7	NA	CSVEDGGDKDKGAGYEQYF	TGCAGCGTTGAAGATGGAGGGGACAAAGATAAGGGGGCGGGATACGAGCAGTACTTC
NA	TRBV11-3	TRBJ2-3	NA	CASSLGTGPTDTQYF	TGTGCCAGCAGCTTAGGCACAGGACCCACAGATACGCAGTATTTT
NA	TRBV5-6	TRBJ1-1	NA	CASSFLVNTEAFF	TGTGCCAGCAGCTTCTTAGTGAACACTGAAGCTTTCTTT
NA	TRBV7-2	TRBJ1-3	NA	CASSLAGGTIYF	TGTGCCAGCAGCTTGGCGGGGGGCACCATATATTTT
NA	TRBV15	TRBJ2-3	TRBD1	CATSRRTGGAGADTQYF	TGTGCCACCAGCAGAAGGACAGGGGGCGCAGGGGCAGATACGCAGTATTTT